This record looks at one T cell receptor beta chain sequence and its context. This CDR3 has 11 amino acids. Germline V gene lookup returns CDR1 SQVTM and CDR2 ANQGSEA. This entry is derived from a study of CD8 T cells in Susac syndrome. TCR beta sequences were obtained from blood CD8+ and CD4+ T cells. Reverse transcription of about 0.5 to 1 ug RNA was performed with random hexamers. TCRdb passed the immunoSEQ multiplex PCR reads through MiXCR, listing each CDR3 protein once. Among 150,000 to 200,000 distinct CDR3 sequences listed, 90% to 95% were seen once. This TCR was sampled from a human donor in good health. The rearrangement uses TRBV29-1 and TRBJ2-1; possible D gene TRBD2, 5 bases. The end of the DNA aligns better with TRBJ2-7, so the J call may be wrong. Material for sequencing was CD4+ T cells from PBMCs. CDR3 loop: CSVGDTYEQYF. The CDR3 nucleotides read TGCAGCGTGGGAGACACCTACGAGCAGTACTTC.